Listed below are T cell receptor beta chains from one sample, sequenced in a study of T cell responses to AZD1222 COVID-19 vaccine. Using immunoSEQ multiplex PCR, the repertoire was profiled, and TCRdb retains in-frame clones only, with some absent. The sample holds fewer than 110,000 clones, 70% to 90% seen once. The sequenced sample was peripheral blood, obtained on day 0 of AZD1222 vaccination. All receptors derive from an adult in good health. The CDR3 runs from the conserved cysteine through the conserved F or W. The D gene is left open where the match is weak. Clone size is shown for a subset of rows, as once, few, many or a class of expanded clone.

j_call	cdr3_length	clone_size	v_call	d_call	cdr3_aa	cdr3_nt
TRBJ2-7	14	.	TRBV3-1/TRBV3-2	.	CASSLFLGEGEQYF	TGTGCCAGCAGCCTTTTCCTCGGCGAGGGCGAGCAGTACTTC
TRBJ1-1	13	.	TRBV11-2	.	CASSLETQLEAFF	TGTGCCAGCAGCTTAGAGACACAGCTTGAAGCTTTCTTT
TRBJ1-4	18	.	TRBV28	TRBD1	CASSLPRLPGTGNEKLFF	TGTGCCAGCAGTTTACCTAGACTTCCCGGGACAGGTAATGAAAAACTGTTTTTT
TRBJ2-7	15	.	TRBV19	.	CASSLGLLGTYEQYF	TGTGCCAGTAGTCTGGGACTCCTGGGTACCTACGAGCAGTACTTC
TRBJ1-1	15	.	TRBV7-2	.	CASSQQGGLNTEAFF	TGTGCCAGCAGCCAACAGGGCGGGCTGAACACTGAAGCTTTCTTT
TRBJ2-1	15	.	TRBV11-2	TRBD2	CASSLEASGYNEQFF	TGTGCCAGCAGCTTAGAGGCTAGCGGCTACAATGAGCAGTTCTTC
TRBJ1-3	17	.	TRBV19	.	CASRVSSGGISGNTIYF	TGTGCCAGTAGGGTTTCGTCCGGGGGGATCTCTGGAAACACCATATATTTT
TRBJ1-2	11	.	TRBV5-4	.	CASSLRDGYTF	TGTGCCAGCAGCTTACGGGACGGCTACACCTTC
TRBJ2-7	16	.	TRBV4-3	.	CASSQSPDSSTYEQYF	TGCGCCAGCAGCCAATCTCCCGACAGTTCCACCTACGAGCAGTACTTC
TRBJ1-4	15	.	TRBV4-3	.	CASSQSVATNEKLFF	TGCGCCAGCAGCCAAAGTGTAGCAACTAATGAAAAACTGTTTTTT
TRBJ1-2	13	few	TRBV6-6	.	CASKEGEQYGYTF	TGTGCCTCCAAAGAGGGGGAGCAGTATGGCTACACCTTC
TRBJ2-3	15	.	TRBV28	TRBD1	CATGQGDLSTDTQYF	TGTGCCACCGGACAGGGAGATCTTAGCACAGATACGCAGTATTTT
TRBJ1-4	17	once	TRBV28	.	CASSLSRYWVYNEKLFF	TGTGCCAGCAGTTTAAGTCGGTACTGGGTCTATAATGAAAAACTGTTTTTT
TRBJ2-5	11	.	TRBV10-3	.	CAIGGRETQYF	TGTGCCATTGGGGGTAGAGAGACCCAGTACTTC
TRBJ2-7	16	.	TRBV2	.	CASSARTAKNSYEQYF	TGTGCCAGCAGTGCCCGGACGGCCAAAAACTCCTACGAGCAGTACTTC
TRBJ1-3	12	.	TRBV30	.	CAWETYGNTIYF	TGTGCCTGGGAGACATATGGAAACACCATATATTTT